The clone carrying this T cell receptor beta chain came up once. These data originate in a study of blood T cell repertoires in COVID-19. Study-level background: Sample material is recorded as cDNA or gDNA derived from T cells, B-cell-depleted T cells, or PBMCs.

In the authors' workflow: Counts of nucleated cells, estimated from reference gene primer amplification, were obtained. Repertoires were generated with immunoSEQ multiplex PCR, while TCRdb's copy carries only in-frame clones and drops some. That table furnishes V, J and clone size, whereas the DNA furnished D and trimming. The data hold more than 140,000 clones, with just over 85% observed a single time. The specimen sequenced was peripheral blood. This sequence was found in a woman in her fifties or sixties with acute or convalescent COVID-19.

CDR3 sequence (DNA): TGTGCCAGCAGCCAAGATAAGGGCCAGGGTCTGAACACTGAAGCTTTCTTT. Encoded protein: CASSQDKGQGLNTEAFF. The chain combines TRBV14 with TRBJ1-1; D might be TRBD1 (5 bases). CDR1 and CDR2 (germline): SGHDN, FVKESK. V was clipped by 0 bases and J by 0 bases, with 14 bases between them. There are 17 residues in the CDR3.